This T cell receptor (beta chain) was retrieved from a study of OX40 agonist ivuxolimab in advanced cancers. The repertoire was sequenced with immunoSEQ multiplex PCR; TCRdb's copy has only in-frame clones and lacks some. Of tens of thousands of clones in the sample, less than 90% were seen once. The CDR3 is 15 amino acids. The J segment lost 3 bases and the V segment lost 5 bases, leaving 8 bases of the junction unmatched. Per germline, CDR1 SGHVS and CDR2 FQNEAQ. The starting material was CD4+ or CD8+ T cells sorted from blood, obtained in a trial of the OX40 agonist ivuxolimab. The origin of this receptor is an adult with an advanced solid tumor such as melanoma, head and neck, liver or kidney cancer. The J gene is TRBJ2-7, the V gene TRBV7-8; TRBD2 aligns across 9 bases. The CDR3 coding sequence is TGTGCCAGCAGCCAAGGGACTAGCAGACGCTACGAGCAGTACTTC. It translates to CASSQGTSRRYEQYF.